The sequence of this T cell receptor beta chain was determined in a study of beta chain features in type 1 diabetes. Each of the sorted populations had a purity greater than 98%. The whole isolated RNA underwent reverse transcription, so sequencing captured expressed TCRB transcripts. Deep immunoSEQ sequencing covered naive, central memory and regulatory T cell samples. Here immunoSEQ multiplex PCR was the method, and the copy in TCRdb shows in-frame clones only, minus some. Here the sample spans fewer than 650,000 clones, roughly 16% being singletons. This clone was detected only a few times. This receptor was taken from a man in his late teens or twenties in good health. The sequencing sample was made of naive CD4+ T cells from blood.

The CDR3 nucleotides are TGTGCCAGCAGCTCTTTGAGGAGCAACTATGGCTACACCTTC. The encoded protein is CASSSLRSNYGYTF. The chain has TRBV5-4 and TRBJ1-2; D is uncertain. From germline, CDR1 is SGHNT and CDR2 YYREEE (reference sequence). V lost 3 bases to trimming and J lost 2 bases, with 11 bases between them. This CDR3 is 14 amino acids long.